These T cell receptor beta chains were read from a single sample in a study of Graves' ophthalmopathy and Graves' hyperthyroidism. TCRdb fed the multiplex PCR reads into MiXCR, producing one record per CDR3 protein. Among about 220,000 distinct CDR3 sequences listed, about 22% were seen once. Input material: peripheral blood. The receptor source for this set is a woman in her forties or fifties with Graves' ophthalmopathy. Each CDR3 is given with its conserved first and last residue. A D gene is named only where the DNA matches it firmly. Clone size is stated in some rows and not others, as once, few, many or a class when expanded.

D gene	CDR3 length	V gene	clone size	J gene	CDR3 DNA	CDR3 protein
-	15	TRBV5-1	many	TRBJ2-6	TGCGCCAGCAGCTTGGGAACCCCGGGGGCCAACGTCCTGACTTTC	CASSLGTPGANVLTF
-	15	TRBV6-5	many	TRBJ2-7	TGTGCCAGCAGCACGGGACTCCCACTCTCCTACGAGCAGTACTTC	CASSTGLPLSYEQYF
-	12	TRBV28	-	TRBJ2-5	TGTGCCAGCACTGACAGAGTGGAGACCCAGTACTTC	CASTDRVETQYF
TRBD2	15	TRBV19	many	TRBJ2-7	TGTGCCAGTGCGACTAGCGGAGCCTCCTCCTACGAGCAGTACTTC	CASATSGASSYEQYF
-	18	TRBV6-2/TRBV6-3	-	TRBJ1-2	TGTGCCAGCAGTTACCTATCCATTAACAGAGCCCCTAACTATGGCTACACCTTC	CASSYLSINRAPNYGYTF
TRBD2	14	TRBV6-2/TRBV6-3	-	TRBJ2-5	TGTGCCAGCCGTCGTCTGGGGGGGGAAGAGACCCAGTACTTC	CASRRLGGEETQYF
-	13	TRBV30	many	TRBJ2-7	TGTGCCTGGAGTGTAGGGCACGGAGGAAAGCAGTACTTC	CAWSVGHGGKQYF
-	14	TRBV12-5	many	TRBJ1-1	TGTGCTAGTGGTTTGTCAGGGGCGAACACTGAAGCTTTCTTT	CASGLSGANTEAFF
TRBD2	17	TRBV2	-	TRBJ2-7	TGTGCCAGCACCAGGACTAGCGGGAGCGCCGCAGTGTGGGAGCAGTACTTC	CASTRTSGSAAVWEQYF
-	15	TRBV30	many	TRBJ1-3	TGTGCCTGGAGCGGTCTCAGGGCTTCTGGAAACACCATATATTTT	CAWSGLRASGNTIYF
TRBD1	16	TRBV19	many	TRBJ1-5	TGTGCCAGTAGTATGACGGACAGGGGGGACAATCAGCCCCAGCATTTT	CASSMTDRGDNQPQHF
-	14	TRBV12-3/TRBV12-4	many	TRBJ1-3	TGTGCCAGCAGCTTGACTGAGGGAGGAAACCCCATATATTTT	CASSLTEGGNPIYF
TRBD2	15	TRBV6-1	many	TRBJ2-2	TGTGCCACCCCTCCGGGACTAGGTCCCACCGGGGAGCTGTTTTTT	CATPPGLGPTGELFF
-	14	TRBV20-1	many	TRBJ1-1	TGCAGTGCTAGTCAAGGAGGGGGGTACACTGAAGCTTTCTTT	CSASQGGGYTEAFF
TRBD2	15	TRBV2	-	TRBJ2-3	TGTGCCAGCAGAGACCCGCGGGAGGGCACAGATACGCAGTATTTT	CASRDPREGTDTQYF
-	15	TRBV7-8	-	TRBJ1-1	TGTGCCAGCAGCTTAGAGGTGACAGCCGACCCTGAAGCTTTCTTT	CASSLEVTADPEAFF
-	15	TRBV5-1	many	TRBJ2-7	TGCGCCAGCAGCAGAGAACTAGCATCCCCCTACGAGCAGTACTTC	CASSRELASPYEQYF
-	13	TRBV12-3/TRBV12-4	many	TRBJ1-1	TGTGCCAGCACCCAACGGGAGAACACTGAAGCTTTCTTT	CASTQRENTEAFF
-	12	TRBV28	-	TRBJ1-1	TGTGCCAGCAGTTTGAGGGCGACTGAAGCTTTCTTT	CASSLRATEAFF
-	12	TRBV11-2	-	TRBJ2-5	TGTGCCAGCAGTCGGACAGCCGAGACCCAGTACTTC	CASSRTAETQYF
TRBD1	16	TRBV19	many	TRBJ1-2	TGTGCCAGTAGTAAGTGGACAGGGGCGAGTAACTATGGCTACACCTTC	CASSKWTGASNYGYTF
TRBD1	15	TRBV12-5	many	TRBJ2-7	TGTGCTAGTGGTTCGGGACAGGGGTTATCCTACGAGCAGTACTTC	CASGSGQGLSYEQYF
-	10	TRBV20-1	many	TRBJ2-5	TGCAGTGCGGGACATCGAACCCAGTACTTC	CSAGHRTQYF
-	14	TRBV6-2/TRBV6-3	many	TRBJ1-5	TGTGCCAGCAGACGTGGACAGCTGAATCAGCCCCAGCATTTT	CASRRGQLNQPQHF
-	13	TRBV6-1	many	TRBJ2-2	TGTGCCAGTGGTGTTAGGAACACCGGGGAGCTGTTTTTT	CASGVRNTGELFF
-	13	TRBV12-3/TRBV12-4	-	TRBJ1-1	TGTGCCAGCACCGTGCTGGGGAACACTGAAGCTTTCTTT	CASTVLGNTEAFF